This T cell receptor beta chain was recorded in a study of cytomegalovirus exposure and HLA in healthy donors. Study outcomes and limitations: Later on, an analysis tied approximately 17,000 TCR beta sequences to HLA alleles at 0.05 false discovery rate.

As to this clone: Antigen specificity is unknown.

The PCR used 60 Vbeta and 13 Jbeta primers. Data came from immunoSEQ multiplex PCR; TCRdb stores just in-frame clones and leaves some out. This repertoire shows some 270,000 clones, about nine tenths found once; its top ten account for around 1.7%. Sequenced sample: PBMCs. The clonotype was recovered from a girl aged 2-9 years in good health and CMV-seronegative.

CDR3 in amino acids: CASSPSEHSYEQYF. DNA for the CDR3: TGCGCCAGCAGCCCGAGTGAGCACTCCTACGAGCAGTACTTC. The rearrangement joins TRBV4-1 to TRBJ2-5; D is unclear. The J call may be incorrect, as the DNA end agrees better with TRBJ2-7. The CDR3 totals 14 residues. Germline V lookup: CDR1 MGHRA, CDR2 YSYEKL.